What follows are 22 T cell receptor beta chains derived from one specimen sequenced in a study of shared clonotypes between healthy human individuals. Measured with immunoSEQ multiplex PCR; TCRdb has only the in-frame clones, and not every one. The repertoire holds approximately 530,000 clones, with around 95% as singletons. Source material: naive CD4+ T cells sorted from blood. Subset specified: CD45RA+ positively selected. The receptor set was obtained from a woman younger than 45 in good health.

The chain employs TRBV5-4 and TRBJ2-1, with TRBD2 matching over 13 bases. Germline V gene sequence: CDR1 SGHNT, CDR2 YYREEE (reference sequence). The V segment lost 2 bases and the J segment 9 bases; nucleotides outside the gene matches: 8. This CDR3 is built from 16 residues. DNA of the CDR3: TGTGCCAGCAGCTTCGGACTAGCGGGAGATTTTGCTGAGCAGTTCTTC. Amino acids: CASSFGLAGDFAEQFF. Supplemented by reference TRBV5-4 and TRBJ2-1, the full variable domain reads ETGVTQSPTHLIKTRGQQVTLRCSSQSGHNTVSWYQQALGQGPQFIFQYYREEENGRGNFPPRFSGLQFPNYSSELNVNALELDDSALYLCASSFGLAGDFAEQFFGPGTRLTVL.

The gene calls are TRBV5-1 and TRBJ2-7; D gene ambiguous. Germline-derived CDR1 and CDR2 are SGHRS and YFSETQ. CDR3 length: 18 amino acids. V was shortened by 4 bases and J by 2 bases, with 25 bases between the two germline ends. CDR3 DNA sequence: TGCGCCAGCAGCCCCACCCTGGCAGGCTGGGCCAGCACCTACGAGCAGTACTTC. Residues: CASSPTLAGWASTYEQYF.

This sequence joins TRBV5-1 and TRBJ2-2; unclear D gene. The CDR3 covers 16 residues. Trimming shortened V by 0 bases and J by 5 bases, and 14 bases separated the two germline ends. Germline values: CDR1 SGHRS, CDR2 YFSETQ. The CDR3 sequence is CASSLAVVSVTGELFF. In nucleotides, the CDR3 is TGCGCCAGCAGCTTGGCGGTTGTGAGTGTAACCGGGGAGCTGTTTTTT.

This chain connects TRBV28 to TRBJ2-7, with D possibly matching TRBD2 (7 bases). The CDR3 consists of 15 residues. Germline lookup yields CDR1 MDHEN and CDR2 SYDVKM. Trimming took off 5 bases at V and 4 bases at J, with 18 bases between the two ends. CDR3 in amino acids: CASSINSGGSYEQYF. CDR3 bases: TGTGCCAGCAGTATTAACTCGGGGGGCTCTTACGAGCAGTACTTC.

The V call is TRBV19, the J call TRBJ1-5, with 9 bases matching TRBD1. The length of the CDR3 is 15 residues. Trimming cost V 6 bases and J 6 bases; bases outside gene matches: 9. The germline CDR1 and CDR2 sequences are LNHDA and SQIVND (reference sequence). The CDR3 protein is CASRNDRGNGQPQHF. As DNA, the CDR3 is TGTGCCAGTAGAAACGACAGGGGGAATGGTCAGCCCCAGCATTTT. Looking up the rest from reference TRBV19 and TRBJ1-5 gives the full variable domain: DGGITQSPKYLFRKEGQNVTLSCEQNLNHDAMYWYRQDPGQGLRLIYYSQIVNDFQKGDIAEGYSVSREKKESFPLTVTSAQKNPTAFYLCASRNDRGNGQPQHFGDGTRLSIL.

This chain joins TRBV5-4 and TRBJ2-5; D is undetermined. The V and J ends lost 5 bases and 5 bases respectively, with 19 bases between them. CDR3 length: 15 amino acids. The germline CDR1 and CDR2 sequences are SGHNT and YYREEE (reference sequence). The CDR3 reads CASSSESAGWETQYF. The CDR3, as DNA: TGTGCCAGCAGTTCTGAGTCAGCCGGCTGGGAGACCCAGTACTTC.

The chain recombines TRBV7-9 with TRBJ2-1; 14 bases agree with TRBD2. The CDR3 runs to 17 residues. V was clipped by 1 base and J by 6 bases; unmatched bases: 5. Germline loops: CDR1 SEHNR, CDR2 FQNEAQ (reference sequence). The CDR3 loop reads CASSLVPGLAGGNEQFF. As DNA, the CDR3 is TGTGCCAGCAGCTTAGTCCCTGGACTAGCGGGAGGCAATGAGCAGTTCTTC.

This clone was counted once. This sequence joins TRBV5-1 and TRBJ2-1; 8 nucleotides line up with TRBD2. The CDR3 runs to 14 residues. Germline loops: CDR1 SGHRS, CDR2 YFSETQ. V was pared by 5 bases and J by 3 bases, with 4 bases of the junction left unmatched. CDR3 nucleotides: TGCGCCAGCAGACGGGAGGGCCTCTACAATGAGCAGTTCTTC. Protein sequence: CASRREGLYNEQFF.

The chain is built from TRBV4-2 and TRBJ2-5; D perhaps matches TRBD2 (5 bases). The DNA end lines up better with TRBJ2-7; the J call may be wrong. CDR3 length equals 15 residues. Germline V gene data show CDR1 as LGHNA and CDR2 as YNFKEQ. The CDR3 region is CASSQDIGLYYEQYF. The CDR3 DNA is TGTGCCAGCAGCCAAGATATTGGACTGTATTACGAGCAGTACTTC.

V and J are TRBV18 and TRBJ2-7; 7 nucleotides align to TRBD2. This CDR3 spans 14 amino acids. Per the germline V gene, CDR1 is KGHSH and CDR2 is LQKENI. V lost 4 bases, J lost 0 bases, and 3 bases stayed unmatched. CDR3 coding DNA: TGTGCCAGCTCACGGCGGGAGAACTCCTACGAGCAGTACTTC. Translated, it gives CASSRRENSYEQYF.

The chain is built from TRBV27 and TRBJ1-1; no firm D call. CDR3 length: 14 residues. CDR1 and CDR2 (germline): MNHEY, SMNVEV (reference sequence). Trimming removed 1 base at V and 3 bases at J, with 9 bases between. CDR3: CASSLLDEYTEAFF. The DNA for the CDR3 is TGTGCCAGCAGTTTATTGGATGAGTACACTGAAGCTTTCTTT.

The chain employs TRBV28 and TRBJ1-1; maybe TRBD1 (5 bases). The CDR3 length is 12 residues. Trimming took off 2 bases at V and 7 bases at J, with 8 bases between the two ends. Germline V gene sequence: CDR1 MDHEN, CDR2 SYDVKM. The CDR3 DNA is TGTGCCAGCAGTTTACAGGGATATGAAGCTTTCTTT. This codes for CASSLQGYEAFF.

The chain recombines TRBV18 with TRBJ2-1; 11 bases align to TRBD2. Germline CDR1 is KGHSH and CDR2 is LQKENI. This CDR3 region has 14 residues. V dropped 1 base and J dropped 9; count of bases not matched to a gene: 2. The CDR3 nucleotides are TGTGCCAGCTCACCACTAGCGGGAGGGCCTGAGCAGTTCTTC. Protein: CASSPLAGGPEQFF.

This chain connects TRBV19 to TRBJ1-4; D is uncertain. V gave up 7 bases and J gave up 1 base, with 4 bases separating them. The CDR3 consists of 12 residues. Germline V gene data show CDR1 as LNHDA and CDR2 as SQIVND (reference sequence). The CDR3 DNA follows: TGTGCCAGTATCGGAACTAATGAAAAACTGTTTTTT. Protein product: CASIGTNEKLFF.

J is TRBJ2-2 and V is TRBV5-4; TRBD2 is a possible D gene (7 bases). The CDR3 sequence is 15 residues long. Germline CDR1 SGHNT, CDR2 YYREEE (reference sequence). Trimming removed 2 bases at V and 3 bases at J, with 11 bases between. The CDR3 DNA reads TGTGCCAGCAGCTTACCGGGGGGCGACACCGGGGAGCTGTTTTTT. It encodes CASSLPGGDTGELFF.

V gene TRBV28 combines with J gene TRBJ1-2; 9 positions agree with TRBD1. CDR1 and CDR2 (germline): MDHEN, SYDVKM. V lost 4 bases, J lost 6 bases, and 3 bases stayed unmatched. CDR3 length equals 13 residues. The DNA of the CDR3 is TGTGCCAGCAGTTACAGGGGGCGTGATGGCTACACCTTC. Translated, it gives CASSYRGRDGYTF.

The CDR3 DNA reads TGTGCCAGTAGGAAACCGGGACAGGGGACCTACGAGCAGTACTTC. Amino acids: CASRKPGQGTYEQYF. J is TRBJ2-5 and V is TRBV19, with 10 positions matching TRBD1. Matching the DNA end better, TRBJ2-7 makes the J call doubtful. In germline, CDR1 is LNHDA, CDR2 SQIVND (reference sequence). The CDR3 runs 15 residues.

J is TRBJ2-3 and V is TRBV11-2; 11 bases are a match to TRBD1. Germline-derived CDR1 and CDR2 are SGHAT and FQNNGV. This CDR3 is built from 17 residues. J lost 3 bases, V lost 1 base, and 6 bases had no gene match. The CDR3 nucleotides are TGTGCCAGCAGCTTAGGGACAGGGGGCCCTGGGACAGATACGCAGTATTTT. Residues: CASSLGTGGPGTDTQYF.

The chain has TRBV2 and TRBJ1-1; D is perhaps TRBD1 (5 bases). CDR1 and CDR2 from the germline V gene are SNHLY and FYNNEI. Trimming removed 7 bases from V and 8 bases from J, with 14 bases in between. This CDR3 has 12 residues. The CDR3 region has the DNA TGTGCCAGCAACCCAGGGCAAAGAGAAGCTTTCTTT. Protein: CASNPGQREAFF.

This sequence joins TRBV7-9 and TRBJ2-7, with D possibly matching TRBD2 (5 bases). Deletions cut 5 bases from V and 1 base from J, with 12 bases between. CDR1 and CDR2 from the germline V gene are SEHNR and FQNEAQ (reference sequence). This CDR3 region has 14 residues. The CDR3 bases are TGTGCCAGCAGCCCAACGACTATTTCCTACGAGCAGTACTTC. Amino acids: CASSPTTISYEQYF.

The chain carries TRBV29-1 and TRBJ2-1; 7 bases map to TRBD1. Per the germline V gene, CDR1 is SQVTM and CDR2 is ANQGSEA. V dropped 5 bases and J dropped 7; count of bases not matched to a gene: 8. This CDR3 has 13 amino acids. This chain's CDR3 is CSVRQGGRNEQFF. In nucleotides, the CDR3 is TGCAGCGTTAGACAAGGGGGCCGGAATGAGCAGTTCTTC.

For the CDR3, the DNA is TGTGCCAGCAGCTTAAACCTATACAGTCCCCATCGGGATTACGAGCAGTACTTC. Translating gives CASSLNLYSPHRDYEQYF. The V gene is TRBV7-8, the J gene TRBJ2-7, with D perhaps TRBD2 (5 bases). CDR3 length: 18 amino acids. Germline CDR1 reads SGHVS; CDR2 reads FQNEAQ. V lost 2 bases and J lost 4, with 24 bases in between.